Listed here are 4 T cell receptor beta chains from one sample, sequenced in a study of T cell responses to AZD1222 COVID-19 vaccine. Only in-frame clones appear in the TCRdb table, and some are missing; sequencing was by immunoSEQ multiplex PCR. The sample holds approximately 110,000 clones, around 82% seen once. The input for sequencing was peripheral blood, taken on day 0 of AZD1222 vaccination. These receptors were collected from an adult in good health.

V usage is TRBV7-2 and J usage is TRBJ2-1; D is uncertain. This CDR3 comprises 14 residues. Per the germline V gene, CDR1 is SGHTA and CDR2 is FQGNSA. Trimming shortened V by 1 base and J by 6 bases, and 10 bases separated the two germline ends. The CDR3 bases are TGTGCCAGCAGCTTAGGGGGTAGCCCCAATGAGCAGTTCTTC. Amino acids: CASSLGGSPNEQFF.

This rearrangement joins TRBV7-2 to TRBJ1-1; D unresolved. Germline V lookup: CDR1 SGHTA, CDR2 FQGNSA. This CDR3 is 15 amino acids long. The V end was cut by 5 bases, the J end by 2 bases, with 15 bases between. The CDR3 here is CASSMRALGNTEAFF. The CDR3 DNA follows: TGTGCCAGCAGCATGAGGGCCCTAGGCAACACTGAAGCTTTCTTT.

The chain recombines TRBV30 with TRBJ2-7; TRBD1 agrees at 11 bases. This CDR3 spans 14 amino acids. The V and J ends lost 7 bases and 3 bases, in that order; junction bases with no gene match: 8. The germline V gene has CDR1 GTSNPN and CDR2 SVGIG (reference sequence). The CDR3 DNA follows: TGTGCCTTCGCCCCGGGACAGGGGGACTACGAGCAGTACTTC. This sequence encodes CAFAPGQGDYEQYF.

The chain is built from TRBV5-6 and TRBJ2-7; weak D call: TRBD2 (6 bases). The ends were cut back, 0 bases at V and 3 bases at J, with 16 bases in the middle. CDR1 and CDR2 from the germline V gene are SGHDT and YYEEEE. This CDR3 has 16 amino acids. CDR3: CASSLGVGLRVYEQYF. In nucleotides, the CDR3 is TGTGCCAGCAGCTTGGGAGTGGGACTCCGGGTCTACGAGCAGTACTTC.